This T cell receptor (beta chain) was identified during a study of cytomegalovirus exposure and HLA in healthy donors. General study results and limits: The study designated 164 TCR beta chains cytomegalovirus-associated.

Profiled with immunoSEQ multiplex PCR; TCRdb holds only in-frame clones, not every one. In the table there are 70,000 to 90,000 clones, approximately 86% of which are singletons. V dropped 4 bases and J dropped 8; count of bases not matched to a gene: 15. CDR3 length: 16 amino acids. Turning to this clone: The antigen is not known.

Sequencing used PBMCs. This clonotype originated in a man aged 25-45 years in good health and CMV-seronegative. The V call is TRBV23-1, the J call TRBJ1-2; the match to TRBD1 covers 8 bases. TRBV23-1 is designated an ORF whose function remains uncertain. Written as DNA, the CDR3 is TGCGCCAGCAGTCCTCCGGACAGGGAAGGGGTGGACGGCTACACCTTC. This codes for CASSPPDREGVDGYTF.